Below are 25 T cell receptor beta chains sequenced from a single sample in a study of PD-L1 blockade in urothelial cancer. Data came from immunoSEQ multiplex PCR; TCRdb stores just in-frame clones and leaves some out. The sample includes roughly 45,000 clones, roughly 80% of them seen just once. Time point denoted: peripheral blood 6 weeks after treatment start. The sample in question was PBMCs, obtained around atezolizumab (anti-PD-L1) treatment. Receptor source: a man between 65 and 85 years old with urothelial cancer.

There are a few counts of this clone. V usage is TRBV12-5 and J usage is TRBJ2-1; TRBD2 matches at 8 bases. This CDR3 spans 15 amino acids. V dropped 7 bases and J dropped 6; count of bases not matched to a gene: 11. Germline loops: CDR1 LGHNT, CDR2 FRNRAP. The CDR3 DNA is TGTGCTAGTGCCCCCGGACGGGAGGGAATCAATGAGCAGTTCTTC. Translating gives CASAPGREGINEQFF.

This sequence joins TRBV9 and TRBJ2-1; D is perhaps TRBD2 (6 bases). The CDR3 sequence is 16 residues long. Trimming removed 0 bases from V and 0 bases from J, with 10 bases in between. The germline V gene has CDR1 SGDLS and CDR2 YYNGEE. The CDR3 region is CASSVVAGSSYNEQFF. DNA of the CDR3: TGTGCCAGCAGCGTAGTGGCGGGAAGCTCCTACAATGAGCAGTTCTTC.

This chain connects TRBV5-1 to TRBJ2-3, with D hard to call. In germline, CDR1 is SGHRS, CDR2 YFSETQ. V was shortened by 0 bases and J by 6 bases, with 14 bases between the two germline ends. The length of the CDR3 is 15 residues. The CDR3 here is CASSLAGPHGDTQYF. The CDR3 DNA is TGCGCCAGCAGCTTGGCCGGCCCCCACGGGGATACGCAGTATTTT.

The chain employs TRBV7-8 and TRBJ2-1; tentatively, D is TRBD2 (6 bases). CDR3 size: 14 residues. Germline V gene lookup returns CDR1 SGHVS and CDR2 FQNEAQ. V lost 4 bases, J lost 1 base, and 8 bases lay in between. Here the CDR3 reads CASSYGGSYNEQFF. The CDR3 nucleotides read TGTGCCAGCAGCTACGGGGGTTCCTACAATGAGCAGTTCTTC.

The chain carries TRBV9 and TRBJ2-5, with 7 bases aligning to TRBD1. Germline CDR1 reads SGDLS; CDR2 reads YYNGEE. J gave up 2 bases and V 2 bases, and 3 bases lay outside the gene matches. The length of the CDR3 is 14 residues. This CDR3 reads CASSVGTVQETQYF. In DNA form, the CDR3 reads TGTGCCAGCAGCGTCGGGACAGTACAAGAGACCCAGTACTTC. The full variable domain, completed using reference TRBV9 and TRBJ2-5, is DSGVTQTPKHLITATGQRVTLRCSPRSGDLSVYWYQQSLDQGLQFLIQYYNGEERAKGNILERFSAQQFPDLHSELNLSSLELGDSALYFCASSVGTVQETQYFGPGTRLLVL.

The chain couples TRBV29-1 to TRBJ2-7; TRBD2 matches 7 bases. The CDR3 runs to 15 residues. Germline-derived CDR1 and CDR2 are SQVTM and ANQGSEA. Germline trimming cut 4 bases from V and 5 bases from J; bases unmatched to any gene: 14. CDR3 region: CSVVGGSPSGDEQYF. CDR3 in DNA: TGCAGCGTTGTGGGGGGGTCCCCCTCCGGGGACGAGCAGTACTTC.

This chain connects TRBV7-9 to TRBJ1-2; no firm D call. V lost 4 bases and J lost 6, with 18 bases in between. The CDR3 loop spans 15 amino acids. In germline, CDR1 is SEHNR, CDR2 FQNEAQ (reference sequence). In DNA form, the CDR3 reads TGTGCCAGCAGCTCCCCCGGCCGGGGAGGGAATGGCTACACCTTC. Its protein is CASSSPGRGGNGYTF.

The CDR3 reads CASSPHSPGGANVLTF. CDR3 in DNA: TGTGCCAGCAGCCCTCATAGTCCGGGGGGGGCCAACGTCCTGACTTTC. The chain uses TRBV28 and TRBJ2-6; weak D call: TRBD2 (5 bases). Germline V gene data show CDR1 as MDHEN and CDR2 as SYDVKM. The ends were cut back, 6 bases at V and 4 bases at J, with 16 bases in the middle. The CDR3 length is 16 residues.

This clone was observed a single time. The chain combines TRBV14 with TRBJ2-6; 7 nucleotides align to TRBD1. Trimming took 1 base from V and 1 from J; bases not matched to a gene: 10. Germline values: CDR1 SGHDN, CDR2 FVKESK. The CDR3 consists of 19 residues. The CDR3 region has the DNA TGTGCCAGCAGCCAAGTTCGAAGAGGGGGCGATTCTGGGGCCAACGTCCTGACTTTC. Residues: CASSQVRRGGDSGANVLTF.

This chain uses TRBV7-3 with TRBJ2-3; tentatively, D is TRBD1 (5 bases). The CDR3 covers 15 residues. V gave up 0 bases and J gave up 2 bases, with 9 bases separating them. CDR1 and CDR2 from the germline V gene are SGHTA and FQGTGA. The CDR3 region is CASSLTGADTDTQYF. The CDR3, as DNA: TGTGCCAGCAGCTTAACTGGGGCGGACACAGATACGCAGTATTTT.

The count of this clone is one. The rearrangement links TRBV25-1 to TRBJ1-4, with 9 bases matching TRBD1. CDR1 is MGHDK, CDR2 SYGVNS, per germline. With 2 bases clipped from V and 4 bases from J, the junction kept 11 bases outside the gene matches. This CDR3 comprises 18 residues. This CDR3 is CASSEAGTGTTINEKLFF. DNA for the CDR3: TGTGCCAGCAGTGAAGCCGGGACAGGGACTACTATTAATGAAAAACTGTTTTTT.

This clone has only a few counts. The rearrangement links TRBV5-5 to TRBJ2-2; D may be TRBD2 (5 bases). This CDR3 region has 15 residues. Germline V gene lookup returns CDR1 SGHKS and CDR2 YYEKEE (reference sequence). The germline V and J ends were trimmed by 6 bases and 0 bases, with 12 bases remaining between them. CDR3 DNA: TGTGCCAGCATCCGAGAACTAGCGAACACCGGGGAGCTGTTTTTT. This translates into CASIRELANTGELFF.

The gene calls are TRBV10-2 and TRBJ1-5, with no clear D. The germline gives CDR1 WSHSY, CDR2 SAAADI. V was clipped by 3 bases and J by 1 base, with 13 bases between them. The CDR3 spans 16 residues. The CDR3, as DNA: TGCGCCAGCAGTGATAAGAGTTTGGGCAGCAATCAGCCCCAGCATTTT. This gives the protein CASSDKSLGSNQPQHF.

CDR3 region: CASRETGAYEQYF. Here the CDR3 DNA reads TGCGCCAGCAGGGAGACGGGGGCCTACGAGCAGTACTTC. This chain connects TRBV5-1 to TRBJ2-7; a weak D match, TRBD2 (6 bases). V shed 5 bases and J shed 2 bases, with 11 bases lying between them. The germline gives CDR1 SGHRS, CDR2 YFSETQ. The CDR3 is 13 residues long.

This sequence joins TRBV19 and TRBJ1-2; the D gene is possibly TRBD1 (5 bases). The CDR3 extends over 14 amino acids. Germline-derived CDR1 and CDR2 are LNHDA and SQIVND (reference sequence). Trimming left V 4 bases short and J 7 bases short, with 16 bases between. As DNA, the CDR3 is TGTGCCAGTAGTAGCGGGACTGGATCGCGTGGCTACACCTTC. Translating gives CASSSGTGSRGYTF.

This chain uses TRBV5-1 with TRBJ2-7, with 7 bases matching TRBD1. The germline V gene encodes CDR1 SGHRS and CDR2 YFSETQ. The CDR3 has 18 residues. J lost 1 base, V lost 4 bases, and 17 bases had no gene match. In DNA, the CDR3 is TGCGCCAGCAGCCGCTTCTGGACAGGCCTAAGGGGGTCCTACGAGCAGTACTTC. Translation: CASSRFWTGLRGSYEQYF.

The rearrangement uses TRBV6-4 and TRBJ2-1, with 12 positions matching TRBD2. Trimming removed 3 bases from V and 9 bases from J; junction bases left unmatched: 6. The CDR3 is 15 residues long. In germline, CDR1 is MRHNA, CDR2 SNTAGT. The CDR3 loop reads CASSELAGGWGEQFF. In DNA, the CDR3 is TGTGCCAGCAGTGAACTAGCGGGAGGCTGGGGTGAGCAGTTCTTC.

This chain joins TRBV19 and TRBJ2-7; weak D call: TRBD2 (6 bases). Trimming took off 3 bases at V and 1 base at J, with 10 bases between the two ends. This CDR3 has 14 residues. Looked up from germline, CDR1 is LNHDA and CDR2 is SQIVND (reference sequence). CDR3 sequence (DNA): TGTGCCAGTAGTATGGAGGGAACTTCCTACGAGCAGTACTTC. Amino acid sequence: CASSMEGTSYEQYF.

The chain carries TRBV5-1 and TRBJ2-3; D may be TRBD2 (5 bases). Germline CDR1 reads SGHRS; CDR2 reads YFSETQ. This CDR3 region has 14 residues. V lost 7 bases, J lost 0 bases, and 12 bases lay in between. The DNA for the CDR3 is TGCGCCAGCCGCAGACTACCGAGCACAGATACGCAGTATTTT. Translating gives CASRRLPSTDTQYF.

CDR3 sequence: CAWSVLVGELFF. Written as DNA, the CDR3 is TGTGCCTGGAGTGTACTGGTCGGGGAGCTGTTTTTT. This chain links TRBV30 with TRBJ2-2; D uncertain. Germline V gene sequence: CDR1 GTSNPN, CDR2 SVGIG (reference sequence). The CDR3 extends over 12 amino acids. With 0 bases removed from V and 7 bases from J, the gap between germline ends came to 6 bases.

This chain joins TRBV19 and TRBJ1-5; D is unresolved. Trimming shortened V by 7 bases and J by 4 bases, and 14 bases separated the two germline ends. This CDR3 contains 14 residues. Germline CDR1 is LNHDA and CDR2 is SQIVND (reference sequence). In DNA, the CDR3 is TGTGCCAGTACCAATCCCGGGTGGAATCAGCCCCAGCATTTT. Translating it yields CASTNPGWNQPQHF.

The genes are TRBV28 and TRBJ1-4, with 9 bases fitting TRBD1. V dropped 3 bases and J dropped 8; count of bases not matched to a gene: 7. Germline V gene data show CDR1 as MDHEN and CDR2 as SYDVKM. The CDR3 is 15 residues long. The CDR3 is CASSFRQGVGEKLFF. In DNA, the CDR3 is TGTGCCAGCAGTTTCCGACAGGGGGTCGGAGAAAAACTGTTTTTT.

The chain joins TRBV18 to TRBJ2-3; D might be TRBD2 (5 bases). The CDR3 covers 15 residues. Germline lookup yields CDR1 KGHSH and CDR2 LQKENI. V lost 2 bases, J lost 0 bases, and 9 bases lay in between. The CDR3 DNA follows: TGTGCCAGCTCACCAGGGGAGCCCAGCACAGATACGCAGTATTTT. This sequence encodes CASSPGEPSTDTQYF.

This clone was found a few times. The CDR3 region has the DNA TGTGCCAGCATGGAGGGACGAACTGAAGCTTTCTTT. It yields the protein CASMEGRTEAFF. The rearrangement uses TRBV2 and TRBJ1-1; D possibly corresponds to TRBD1 (5 bases). In germline, CDR1 is SNHLY, CDR2 FYNNEI. This CDR3 is 12 amino acids long. V was shortened by 7 bases and J by 5 bases, with 11 bases between the two germline ends.

The rearrangement joins TRBV30 to TRBJ1-5; a weak D match, TRBD1 (5 bases). Germline CDR1 and CDR2: GTSNPN and SVGIG (reference sequence). The CDR3 length is 13 residues. Trimming left V 3 bases short and J 3 bases short, with 9 bases between. In nucleotides, the CDR3 is TGTGCCTGGAGCGGGGGGTACAATCAGCCCCAGCATTTT. Its protein product is CAWSGGYNQPQHF.